A selection of T cell receptor beta chains follows, all from one sample in a study of blood T cell repertoires in COVID-19. Repertoires were generated with immunoSEQ multiplex PCR, while TCRdb's copy carries only in-frame clones and drops some. The repertoire holds roughly 380,000 clones, with 89% as singletons. Sequencing was done on a sample of peripheral blood. The receptors here all came from a woman in her 40s with COVID-19, enrolled during active disease. Each CDR3 is given with its conserved first and last residue. D genes are given only for firm matches. Size is omitted from some rows. Given values are once, few, many or a class for expanded clones.

TRBJ1-5,TRBV3-1/TRBV3-2,.,.,16,CASSPKGGISNQPQHF,TGTGCCAGCAGCCCCAAGGGGGGGATTAGCAATCAGCCCCAGCATTTT
TRBJ1-2,TRBV30,TRBD1,.,15,CAWSLAAGGADGYTF,TGTGCCTGGTCCCTGGCAGCAGGGGGCGCGGATGGCTACACCTTC
TRBJ1-5,TRBV24-1,TRBD1,.,16,CATSDPKGGTGQPQHF,TGTGCCACCAGTGACCCGAAAGGGGGGACAGGTCAGCCCCAGCATTTT
TRBJ1-6,TRBV27,.,.,13,CASSLSLGSPLHF,TGTGCCAGCAGTTTATCACTAGGGTCACCCCTCCACTTT
TRBJ1-2,TRBV7-3,TRBD1,.,16,CAILTPTGGQGYGYTF,TGTGCCATTCTGACACCGACAGGGGGCCAAGGCTATGGCTACACCTTC
TRBJ2-2,TRBV19,TRBD1,.,14,CASSPQGATGELFF,TGTGCCAGTAGTCCCCAGGGGGCCACCGGGGAGCTGTTTTTT
TRBJ2-7,TRBV6-5,.,few,15,CASSSDSPGLYEQYF,TGTGCCAGCAGTAGCGACAGCCCTGGCCTGTACGAGCAGTACTTC
TRBJ1-1,TRBV28,.,.,15,CASSFEPRGMGEAFF,TGTGCCAGCAGTTTTGAACCCCGGGGAATGGGTGAAGCTTTCTTT
TRBJ2-6,TRBV28,TRBD2,.,15,CASSRGDSGANVLTF,TGTGCCAGCAGCCGGGGGGACTCTGGGGCCAACGTCCTGACTTTC
TRBJ2-7,TRBV7-8,.,.,14,CASSLAGLTYEQYF,TGTGCCAGCAGCTTAGCGGGGCTTACCTACGAGCAGTACTTC
TRBJ1-4,TRBV7-2,.,.,14,CASSLSQVNEKLFF,TGTGCCAGCAGCTTGAGCCAGGTTAATGAAAAACTGTTTTTT
TRBJ2-6,TRBV19,.,.,16,CACGRAVSSGANVLTF,TGTGCTTGCGGCAGAGCCGTCAGCTCTGGGGCCAACGTCCTGACTTTC
TRBJ2-7,TRBV7-2,.,.,11,CASSPAYEQYF,TGTGCCAGCAGCCCCGCCTACGAGCAGTACTTC
TRBJ1-4,TRBV21-1,.,.,19,CASSKRGGTGAGANEKLFF,TGTGCCAGCAGCAAAAGGGGCGGGACAGGGGCTGGGGCTAATGAAAAACTGTTTTTT
TRBJ2-1,TRBV9,TRBD1,.,15,CASSVMQGALGEQFF,TGTGCCAGCAGCGTAATGCAGGGGGCGCTGGGTGAGCAGTTCTTC
TRBJ2-7,TRBV6-1,.,.,11,CASSRGNEQYF,TGTGCCAGCAGTAGGGGTAACGAGCAGTACTTC
TRBJ1-3,TRBV19,TRBD1,.,16,CASSFGQAPSGNTIYF,TGTGCCAGTAGTTTCGGACAGGCACCCTCTGGAAACACCATATATTTT
TRBJ1-3,TRBV6-5,TRBD1,.,15,CASSYGQVSGNTIYF,TGTGCCAGCAGTTACGGACAGGTCTCTGGAAACACCATATATTTT
TRBJ1-6,TRBV3-1/TRBV3-2,.,.,15,CASSQQGRFNSPLHF,TGTGCCAGCAGCCAACAGGGGCGGTTTAATTCACCCCTCCACTTT
TRBJ1-6,TRBV28,.,.,16,CAIPSTLRDKNSPLHF,TGTGCCATTCCCTCTACCCTCCGGGACAAGAATTCACCCCTCCACTTT
TRBJ1-1,TRBV6-2/TRBV6-3,.,.,17,CASSYDVWGRPGTEAFF,TGTGCCAGCAGTTACGATGTATGGGGGCGCCCGGGGACTGAAGCTTTCTTT
TRBJ2-3,TRBV29-1,TRBD2,.,16,CSAPGLAGASTDTQYF,TGCAGCGCACCGGGACTAGCGGGAGCCAGCACAGATACGCAGTATTTT
TRBJ1-2,TRBV10-3,.,.,13,CAITAGPNYGYTF,TGTGCCATCACCGCGGGACCGAACTATGGCTACACCTTC
TRBJ1-1,TRBV15,TRBD1,.,16,CATRRDREKLNTEAFF,TGTGCCACCCGCCGGGACAGGGAAAAGTTGAACACTGAAGCTTTCTTT
TRBJ1-5,TRBV6-5,.,.,14,CASRRAGRNQPQHF,TGTGCCAGCCGAAGGGCGGGGCGCAATCAGCCCCAGCATTTT
TRBJ1-4,TRBV15,.,once,15,CATSGQAATNEKLFF,TGTGCCACCAGCGGACAAGCTGCAACTAATGAAAAACTGTTTTTT
TRBJ2-2,TRBV4-3,.,.,16,CASSQEVTYYTGELFF,TGCGCCAGCAGCCAAGAAGTCACTTACTACACCGGGGAGCTGTTTTTT
TRBJ2-2,TRBV28,TRBD1,once,15,CASSPPGQGAGELFF,TGTGCCAGCAGTCCTCCGGGACAGGGGGCCGGGGAGCTGTTTTTT
TRBJ1-5,TRBV10-3,.,.,15,CAISESTGGNSPQHF,TGTGCCATCAGTGAGTCGACGGGGGGAAATTCGCCCCAGCATTTT
TRBJ2-1,TRBV4-3,.,.,13,CASSQDLRFEQFF,TGCGCCAGCAGCCAAGATCTCCGGTTTGAGCAGTTCTTC
TRBJ1-5,TRBV6-6,.,.,14,CASIGRKDNQPQHF,TGTGCCAGCATAGGGAGGAAAGACAATCAGCCCCAGCATTTT
TRBJ2-7,TRBV9,TRBD1,.,13,CASSVTGGGEQYF,TGTGCCAGCAGCGTGACAGGGGGCGGCGAGCAGTACTTC
TRBJ1-1,TRBV5-8,TRBD1,.,14,CASSTDRGRTEAFF,TGTGCCAGCAGCACGGACAGGGGGCGAACTGAAGCTTTCTTT
TRBJ1-1,TRBV11-2,TRBD1,.,13,CASSYTGGTEAFF,TGTGCCAGCAGCTACACAGGGGGCACTGAAGCTTTCTTT
TRBJ2-7,TRBV7-8,TRBD2,.,15,CASSLAGLAGYEQYF,TGTGCCAGCAGCCTTGCGGGACTAGCGGGATACGAGCAGTACTTC
TRBJ1-3,TRBV10-3,.,.,16,CAISESGQNSGNTIYF,TGTGCCATCAGTGAGTCCGGACAAAACTCTGGAAACACCATATATTTT
TRBJ2-1,TRBV7-2,.,.,14,CASSSLSAMGEQFF,TGTGCCAGCAGCTCCCTGAGCGCGATGGGTGAGCAGTTCTTC
TRBJ1-6,TRBV14,TRBD1,.,16,CASSQDPQGESSPLHF,TGTGCCAGCAGCCAAGACCCACAGGGGGAAAGTTCACCCCTCCACTTT
TRBJ1-2,TRBV9,.,.,14,CASSVALSSYGYTF,TGTGCCAGCAGCGTAGCACTTTCGTCCTATGGCTACACCTTC
TRBJ1-6,TRBV4-2,TRBD1,.,16,CASSHDGQGGNSPLHF,TGTGCCAGCAGCCATGATGGACAGGGGGGCAATTCACCCCTCCACTTT
TRBJ1-4,TRBV10-2,.,.,16,CASSDRWGLTNEKLFF,TGCGCCAGCAGTGACCGATGGGGACTCACTAATGAAAAACTGTTTTTT
TRBJ2-7,TRBV6-2/TRBV6-3,TRBD1,.,15,CASSYPDRVAYEQYF,TGTGCCAGCAGTTACCCCGACAGGGTCGCCTACGAGCAGTACTTC
TRBJ1-1,TRBV7-6,TRBD1,.,15,CASSPPTGVNTEAFF,TGTGCCAGCAGCCCACCGACAGGGGTGAACACTGAAGCTTTCTTT
TRBJ1-6,TRBV9,.,.,15,CASSSGVGGNSPLHF,TGTGCCAGCAGCTCAGGGGTAGGGGGAAATTCACCCCTCCACTTT
TRBJ2-7,TRBV30,TRBD1,.,15,CAWSPPGQQRFPWYF,TGTGCCTGGAGTCCCCCGGGACAGCAAAGATTCCCCTGGTACTTC
TRBJ2-1,TRBV7-2,.,once,11,CASSRGNEQFF,TGTGCCAGCAGCCGGGGCAATGAGCAGTTCTTC
TRBJ1-2,TRBV10-3,.,.,16,CAISESWLPGNYGYTF,TGTGCCATCAGTGAGTCGTGGCTGCCAGGAAACTATGGCTACACCTTC
TRBJ2-1,TRBV4-1,TRBD2,.,16,CASSPLLAASYNEQFF,TGCGCCAGCAGCCCCCTACTAGCGGCCTCCTACAATGAGCAGTTCTTC
TRBJ2-1,TRBV5-1,.,.,15,CASRKSGTRTSEQFF,TGCGCCAGCAGAAAAAGCGGGACAAGGACTAGTGAGCAGTTCTTC
TRBJ2-5,TRBV4-2,TRBD2,.,17,CASSQDPPAGGQETQYF,TGTGCCAGCAGCCAAGATCCCCCAGCGGGGGGACAAGAGACCCAGTACTTC
TRBJ1-5,TRBV7-9,.,.,14,CASSFTGSNQPQHF,TGTGCCAGCAGCTTTACAGGGAGCAATCAGCCCCAGCATTTT
TRBJ1-1,TRBV7-8,.,few,13,CASRLDSNTEAFF,TGTGCCAGCAGATTGGACAGTAACACTGAAGCTTTCTTT
TRBJ1-3,TRBV10-3,.,.,14,CAIHPDSSGNTIYF,TGTGCCATTCACCCCGACAGTTCGGGAAACACCATATATTTT
TRBJ1-3,TRBV7-2,.,few,17,CASSAHQGPNSGNTIYF,TGTGCCAGCAGCGCCCACCAGGGGCCAAACTCTGGAAACACCATATATTTT
TRBJ2-3,TRBV19,.,.,13,CASSIGPPGTQYF,TGTGCCAGTAGTATAGGGCCCCCAGGAACGCAGTATTTT
TRBJ1-1,TRBV7-3,.,.,15,CASSSTGASATEAFF,TGTGCCAGCAGCTCGACAGGAGCCTCCGCCACTGAAGCTTTCTTT
TRBJ1-1,TRBV27,TRBD1,.,14,CASSYTGVSTEAFF,TGTGCCAGCAGTTACACAGGGGTTAGCACTGAAGCTTTCTTT
TRBJ2-1,TRBV24-1,.,.,13,CATSDSTVSGQFF,TGTGCCACCAGTGATTCGACAGTTTCAGGGCAGTTCTTC
TRBJ2-7,TRBV4-3,TRBD1,.,17,CASSQGDLGTGGYEQYF,TGCGCCAGCAGCCAGGGGGACCTCGGGACAGGGGGCTACGAGCAGTACTTC
TRBJ2-3,TRBV5-1,.,.,13,CASMPGTTDTQYF,TGCGCCAGCATGCCCGGGACAACAGATACGCAGTATTTT